The T cell receptor (beta chain) described here comes from a study of T cells in Graves' hyperthyroidism and ophthalmopathy. Study-wide background: Prior to any treatment, at the point of initial diagnosis, peripheral blood was collected. Whole-study results and caveats: Most clonotypes that expanded in the thyroid above 0.001 also showed up in blood. The model predicted ophthalmopathy a median roughly six months before onset.

TCR beta CDR3 regions were amplified from RNA transcripts. Primed by the HTBI set, a first-round RT-PCR was run on the TCR CDR3. TCRdb called the multiplex PCR reads again in MiXCR, with one record for every CDR3 protein. The table has about 590,000 distinct CDR3 sequences, 12% to 15% seen once. The germline V gene has CDR1 SGHTA and CDR2 FQGNSA. The V segment lost 0 bases and the J segment 10 bases; nucleotides outside the gene matches: 12. The CDR3 is 17 amino acids. This clonotype appeared many times. Its specificity is unknown. The sequencing sample was made of blood. This sequence originates from a woman between 18 and 29 years old with Graves' ophthalmopathy. V is TRBV7-2 and J is TRBJ2-1; 10 bases match TRBD1. This chain's CDR3 is CASSLAPGQGYPAEQFF. The CDR3 DNA reads as TGTGCCAGCAGCTTAGCCCCGGGACAGGGGTACCCAGCGGAGCAGTTCTTC.